The 25 T cell receptor beta chains in this list originate from one sample, sequenced in a study of cytomegalovirus exposure and HLA in healthy donors (dated by TCRdb to about 2017). Library generation was performed with the immunoSEQ multiplex PCR assay. For the multiplex PCR, a mixture combining 60 forward primers for TCR Vbeta segments and 13 reverse primers for TCR Jbeta segments was used. TCRdb obtained this table from immuneACCESS and retained in-frame rearrangements with V and J assigned. These tables miss some clones; where compared with another copy, unresolved V genes account for less than half of the shortfall, and the remainder is unexplained. This sample holds 150,000 to 200,000 clones; roughly 80% were observed only once. The ten top clones hold about 1.5% of the sample. Sequencing used PBMCs. The receptors here all came from a woman under 40 in good health and CMV-seronegative.

The chain joins TRBV30 to TRBJ1-4, with 7 positions matching TRBD1. Trimming at V came to 5 bases and at J to 14 bases, leaving 11 bases not matched to a gene. CDR1 and CDR2 from the germline V gene are GTSNPN and SVGIG (reference sequence). This CDR3 region has 12 residues. The CDR3 region has the DNA TGTGCCTGGGAGACAGGGTACCGTTCGCTGTTTTTT. As protein: CAWETGYRSLFF.

This chain connects TRBV2 to TRBJ2-1, with 7 nucleotides matching TRBD2. This CDR3 spans 14 amino acids. V lost 7 bases, J lost 7 bases, and 10 bases stayed unmatched. Germline V gene sequence: CDR1 SNHLY, CDR2 FYNNEI. CDR3 residues: CASTRDSGWNEQFF. The CDR3 coding sequence is TGTGCCAGCACTAGGGATAGCGGGTGGAATGAGCAGTTCTTC. Combining the CDR3 with reference TRBV2 and TRBJ2-1 gives the whole variable domain EPEVTQTPSHQVTQMGQEVILRCVPISNHLYFYWYRQILGQKVEFLVSFYNNEISEKSEIFDDQFSVERPDGSNFTLKIRSTKLEDSAMYFCASTRDSGWNEQFFGPGTRLTVL.

The V gene is TRBV5-1, the J gene TRBJ2-1; 9 bases map to TRBD2. V dropped 7 bases and J dropped 3; count of bases not matched to a gene: 11. There are 16 residues in the CDR3. Germline CDR1 reads SGHRS; CDR2 reads YFSETQ. The CDR3: CASSSTSAGGYNEQFF. The CDR3 coding sequence is TGCGCCAGCTCCAGTACGTCAGCGGGGGGCTACAATGAGCAGTTCTTC.

The gene calls are TRBV30 and TRBJ1-3; unclear D gene. V was trimmed by 3 bases and J by 4 bases, leaving 13 bases between them. The CDR3 runs to 14 residues. From germline, CDR1 is GTSNPN and CDR2 SVGIG (reference sequence). The CDR3 sequence is CAWRAGNLGNTIYF. In DNA, the CDR3 is TGTGCCTGGAGGGCCGGGAACCTCGGAAACACCATATATTTT.

A few counts support this clone. The chain links TRBV7-8 to TRBJ2-7, with 7 bases lining up with TRBD1. The CDR3 is 16 amino acids. Germline V lookup: CDR1 SGHVS, CDR2 FQNEAQ. V lost 1 base to trimming and J lost 4 bases; unmatched junction nucleotides: 10. The CDR3 DNA follows: TGTGCCAGCAGCTTAGACCGGAAGGGACAGAATTACGAGCAGTACTTC. Protein product: CASSLDRKGQNYEQYF.

The chain uses TRBV7-2 and TRBJ2-3; 8 bases are a match to TRBD2. Trimming at V came to 1 base and at J to 6 bases, leaving 9 bases not matched to a gene. This CDR3 region has 16 residues. CDR1 is SGHTA and CDR2 is FQGNSA in the germline V gene. The CDR3 protein is CASSLGLASTLDTQYF. CDR3 in DNA: TGTGCCAGCAGCTTAGGACTAGCGTCAACTTTGGATACGCAGTATTTT.

This chain joins TRBV2 and TRBJ2-3; 11 positions match TRBD1. This CDR3 is built from 15 residues. Per germline, CDR1 SNHLY and CDR2 FYNNEI. The J segment lost 4 bases and the V segment lost 4 bases, leaving 4 bases of the junction unmatched. CDR3 protein: CASSVGTGGADTQYF. The CDR3 DNA reads TGTGCCAGCAGTGTGGGGACAGGGGGAGCAGATACGCAGTATTTT.

V gene TRBV2 combines with J gene TRBJ2-7, with a tentative D call TRBD1 (5 bases). The germline gives CDR1 SNHLY, CDR2 FYNNEI. Trimming took 5 bases from V and 4 from J, leaving 9 bases between them. The CDR3 is 12 residues long. The CDR3 is CASSRQQYEQYF. CDR3 coding DNA: TGTGCCAGCAGTAGACAGCAGTACGAGCAGTACTTC.

The genes are TRBV9 and TRBJ2-1, with D tentatively TRBD2 (5 bases). The CDR3 is made up of 14 amino acids. Per germline, CDR1 SGDLS and CDR2 YYNGEE. V shed 2 bases and J shed 4 bases, with 10 bases lying between them. CDR3 coding DNA: TGTGCCAGCAGCGTGTGGGAGTCTTACAATGAGCAGTTCTTC. This sequence encodes CASSVWESYNEQFF. Full variable domain (outside the CDR3, taken from reference TRBV9 and TRBJ2-1): DSGVTQTPKHLITATGQRVTLRCSPRSGDLSVYWYQQSLDQGLQFLIQYYNGEERAKGNILERFSAQQFPDLHSELNLSSLELGDSALYFCASSVWESYNEQFFGPGTRLTVL.

This chain links TRBV7-9 with TRBJ2-7; D is uncertain. This CDR3 is built from 11 residues. CDR1 is SEHNR and CDR2 is FQNEAQ in the germline V gene (reference sequence). V was cut by 6 bases and J by 6 bases, with 9 bases left in between. CDR3 nucleotides: TGTGCCAGCAGTACAGTGGGCGAGCAGTACTTC. This codes for CASSTVGEQYF.

The gene calls are TRBV9 and TRBJ1-1, with D perhaps TRBD1 (5 bases). Deletions cut 3 bases from V and 1 base from J, with 10 bases between. Germline-derived CDR1 and CDR2 are SGDLS and YYNGEE. The CDR3 contains 14 residues. The CDR3 DNA reads as TGTGCCAGCAGCGCCATGACAGCGAACACTGAAGCTTTCTTT. Residues: CASSAMTANTEAFF.

This chain joins TRBV27 and TRBJ2-7, with D tentatively TRBD1 (5 bases). The length of the CDR3 is 14 residues. Trimming took off 5 bases at V and 1 base at J, with 12 bases between the two ends. Germline CDR1 and CDR2: MNHEY and SMNVEV (reference sequence). The CDR3 nucleotides read TGTGCCAGCAGTACGGCCAGGGTATCCTACGAGCAGTACTTC. Its protein is CASSTARVSYEQYF.

The chain employs TRBV14 and TRBJ1-6; D might be TRBD1 (5 bases). The CDR3 is 13 residues long. Trimming removed 4 bases from V and 6 bases from J, with 7 bases in between. Germline assignment: CDR1 SGHDN and CDR2 FVKESK. CDR3 loop: CASSPGGNSPLHF. The DNA for the CDR3 is TGTGCCAGCAGCCCCGGGGGTAATTCACCCCTCCACTTT.

As DNA, the CDR3 is TGCGCCAGCAGCTTACGACCGGCAGGGGTCGGAAACACCATATATTTT. Translated: CASSLRPAGVGNTIYF. The chain joins TRBV5-1 to TRBJ1-3; D is possibly TRBD1 (6 bases). Germline V gene sequence: CDR1 SGHRS, CDR2 YFSETQ. Trimming took 2 bases from V and 4 from J, leaving 16 bases between them. The CDR3 contains 16 residues.

Remarks on this clone: This same CDR3 is encoded by further DNA sequences in the sample. The chain's CDR3 is CAWSVRGIIYEQYF. CDR3 sequence (DNA): TGTGCCTGGAGTGTACGAGGTATTATCTACGAGCAGTACTTC. V usage is TRBV30 and J usage is TRBJ2-7; D gene uncertain. CDR3 size: 14 residues. Trimming took 0 bases from V and 3 from J, leaving 12 bases between them. Germline V lookup: CDR1 GTSNPN, CDR2 SVGIG (reference sequence). Full variable domain (missing parts from reference TRBV30 and TRBJ2-7): SQTIHQWPATLVQPVGSPLSLECTVEGTSNPNLYWYRQAAGRGLQLLFYSVGIGQISSEVPQNLSASRPQDRQFILSSKKLLLSDSGFYLCAWSVRGIIYEQYFGPGTRLTVT.

The chain recombines TRBV18 with TRBJ1-5; no definite D call. The CDR3 is 15 amino acids. Germline V gene sequence: CDR1 KGHSH, CDR2 LQKENI. Trimming shortened V by 3 bases and J by 3 bases, and 12 bases separated the two germline ends. The CDR3 region has the DNA TGTGCCAGCTCACCGGGAGAGCGGAACAATCAGCCCCAGCATTTT. This gives the protein CASSPGERNNQPQHF.

The rearrangement uses TRBV7-3 and TRBJ2-5; the match to TRBD2 covers 10 bases. The CDR3 is 15 amino acids. CDR1 is SGHTA, CDR2 FQGTGA, per germline. V was pared by 5 bases and J by 5 bases, with 8 bases of the junction left unmatched. The CDR3 reads CASSLLAGRVETQYF. The CDR3 region has the DNA TGTGCCAGCAGCCTACTAGCGGGGCGGGTGGAGACCCAGTACTTC.

The chain is built from TRBV7-2 and TRBJ2-2, with 10 nucleotides matching TRBD1. Germline V gene sequence: CDR1 SGHTA, CDR2 FQGNSA. V shed 2 bases, J shed 6 bases, and the junction held 12 bases outside the gene matches. The CDR3 is 18 residues long. The CDR3 region has the DNA TGTGCCAGCAGCTTATACAGTAGGGACAGGGGTAGGTCCGGGGAGCTGTTTTTT. It encodes CASSLYSRDRGRSGELFF.

This rearrangement joins TRBV11-2 to TRBJ2-6; possibly TRBD1 for D (6 bases). Per germline, CDR1 SGHAT and CDR2 FQNNGV. The CDR3 spans 15 residues. V dropped 4 bases and J dropped 1 base, with 8 bases sitting between them. The CDR3: CASSSQGSGANVLTF. The CDR3 DNA reads TGTGCCAGCAGCTCACAGGGATCTGGGGCCAACGTCCTGACTTTC.

This chain links TRBV30 with TRBJ1-1; tentatively, D is TRBD1 (6 bases). The CDR3 covers 12 residues. The V end was cut by 2 bases, the J end by 8 bases, with 12 bases between. Germline CDR1 GTSNPN, CDR2 SVGIG (reference sequence). CDR3 residues: CAWSRDTMEAFF. The CDR3 coding sequence is TGTGCCTGGAGTCGGGACACTATGGAAGCTTTCTTT. Supplemented by reference TRBV30 and TRBJ1-1, the full variable domain reads SQTIHQWPATLVQPVGSPLSLECTVEGTSNPNLYWYRQAAGRGLQLLFYSVGIGQISSEVPQNLSASRPQDRQFILSSKKLLLSDSGFYLCAWSRDTMEAFFGQGTRLTVV.

The V call is TRBV11-2, the J call TRBJ2-4; the D is unclear. Germline V gene data show CDR1 as SGHAT and CDR2 as FQNNGV. This CDR3 spans 13 amino acids. Between the trimmed V and J ends, which lost 5 bases and 7 bases, there was a span of 12 bases. In DNA, the CDR3 is TGTGCCAGCAGCGCCCGGAGACGGAACATTCAGTACTTC. Protein sequence: CASSARRRNIQYF.

The chain couples TRBV7-8 to TRBJ1-5, with TRBD1 identical over 9 bases. The trim removed 1 base at V and 5 bases at J, leaving 9 bases unmatched. The V gene's germline CDR1 is SGHVS and CDR2 FQNEAQ. This CDR3 region has 17 residues. This CDR3 is CASSLVWWTGADQPQHF. In DNA, the CDR3 is TGTGCCAGCAGCTTAGTCTGGTGGACAGGGGCAGATCAGCCCCAGCATTTT.

The chain has TRBV4-1 and TRBJ2-3; tentatively, D is TRBD1 or TRBD2 (5 bases each). The CDR3 is made up of 15 amino acids. V lost 4 bases and J lost 4, with 15 bases in between. Germline values: CDR1 MGHRA, CDR2 YSYEKL. The CDR3 DNA sequence: TGCGCCAGCAGCCTAGAGGGGCTTTTCCCAGATACGCAGTATTTT. This translates into CASSLEGLFPDTQYF.

CDR3 DNA: TGTGCCAGCAGCTTAGTAAGGGGCTCCGAGCAGTACTTC. Translated: CASSLVRGSEQYF. V gene TRBV7-8 combines with J gene TRBJ2-7; perhaps TRBD1 as D (5 bases). CDR1 SGHVS and CDR2 FQNEAQ come from the germline V gene. This CDR3 comprises 13 residues. The V end lost 1 base, the J end lost 6 bases, and 10 bases lay between the germline ends.

The gene calls are TRBV2 and TRBJ1-1; TRBD1 aligns across 8 bases. V lost 6 bases to trimming and J lost 4 bases; unmatched junction nucleotides: 7. Germline CDR1 reads SNHLY; CDR2 reads FYNNEI. The length of the CDR3 is 14 residues. The DNA for the CDR3 is TGTGCCAGCAGGACAGGGGTTCGAGGCACTGAAGCTTTCTTT. As protein: CASRTGVRGTEAFF.